The rows below give T cell receptor beta chains drawn from one sample of a study of control samples from healthy donors and cancer patients. Using immunoSEQ multiplex PCR, the repertoire was profiled, and TCRdb retains in-frame clones only, with some absent. This table holds 250,000 to 300,000 clones, more than 65% found once. Sequencing used PBMCs. These receptors came from a woman in her sixties or seventies with lung cancer. The CDR3 runs from the conserved cysteine through the conserved F or W. A D gene is named only where the DNA matches it firmly. Not all rows give a size; the values are once, few, many and, for expanded clones, a class.

TRBD2,TRBV3-1/TRBV3-2,.,TRBJ2-5,CASSQRGTETQYF,TGTGCCAGCAGCCAGCGGGGGACAGAGACCCAGTACTTC
.,TRBV2,.,TRBJ1-2,CASSVVGVNYGYTF,TGTGCCAGCAGTGTGGTTGGAGTGAACTATGGCTACACCTTC
.,TRBV30,.,TRBJ1-3,CAWSVRNTIYF,TGTGCCTGGAGTGTACGAAACACCATATATTTT
.,TRBV9,.,TRBJ2-3,CASSVRGSASTDTQYF,TGTGCCAGCAGCGTACGGGGTAGCGCTAGCACAGATACGCAGTATTTT
TRBD1,TRBV9,.,TRBJ1-1,CASSVPGGTEAFF,TGTGCCAGCAGCGTCCCAGGGGGCACTGAAGCTTTCTTT
.,TRBV4-1,.,TRBJ2-5,CASSLLGGTVQETQYF,TGCGCCAGCAGCCTACTAGGCGGGACAGTGCAAGAGACCCAGTACTTC
.,TRBV2,.,TRBJ2-7,CARGGLNYEQYF,TGTGCCAGAGGGGGACTAAACTACGAGCAGTACTTC
TRBD1,TRBV2,.,TRBJ1-1,CASGTGVTEAFF,TGTGCCAGCGGTACAGGGGTGACTGAAGCTTTCTTT
.,TRBV19,.,TRBJ1-1,CASTSSVYRVTEAFF,TGTGCCAGTACTTCGAGTGTGTACAGGGTCACTGAAGCTTTCTTT
.,TRBV7-6,.,TRBJ1-6,CASSFNFDKLSPLHF,TGTGCCAGCAGCTTCAATTTCGACAAGTTGTCACCCCTCCACTTT
.,TRBV10-2,.,TRBJ2-7,CASSGVRTEPYEQYF,TGCGCCAGCAGTGGGGTGAGGACGGAGCCCTACGAGCAGTACTTC
.,TRBV12-3/TRBV12-4,.,TRBJ1-4,CASSPALAEKLFF,TGTGCCAGCAGTCCGGCGCTTGCTGAAAAACTGTTTTTT
.,TRBV5-1,.,TRBJ2-2,CASADPATWNTGELFF,TGCGCCAGCGCCGACCCCGCCACCTGGAACACCGGGGAGCTGTTTTTT
.,TRBV18,.,TRBJ2-7,CASSPTTGYEQYF,TGTGCCAGCTCACCGACGACTGGCTACGAGCAGTACTTC
.,TRBV7-2,.,TRBJ2-3,CASSLETDTQYF,TGTGCCAGCAGCTTGGAGACAGATACGCAGTATTTT
.,TRBV2,.,TRBJ2-5,CASSEAGGGRETQYF,TGTGCCAGCAGTGAAGCCGGCGGAGGTAGGGAGACCCAGTACTTC
.,TRBV29-1,.,TRBJ2-1,CSVGGGALYNEQFF,TGCAGCGTTGGAGGGGGGGCCCTCTACAATGAGCAGTTCTTC
TRBD2,TRBV6-5,.,TRBJ2-1,CASSYGTSGGYNEQFF,TGTGCCAGCAGTTACGGGACTAGCGGGGGCTACAATGAGCAGTTCTTC
.,TRBV18,.,TRBJ2-3,CASSPQRVGDTQYF,TGTGCCAGCTCACCCCAGAGAGTGGGGGATACGCAGTATTTT
.,TRBV18,once,TRBJ2-2,CASSPRTQGGTGELFF,TGTGCCAGCTCACCACGAACCCAGGGGGGCACCGGGGAGCTGTTTTTT
TRBD1,TRBV5-1,.,TRBJ2-5,CASSLTGEETQYF,TGCGCCAGCAGCTTGACAGGGGAAGAGACCCAGTACTTC
.,TRBV29-1,.,TRBJ1-2,CSASGLYGYTF,TGCAGCGCCTCGGGGCTTTATGGCTACACCTTC
TRBD1,TRBV3-1/TRBV3-2,.,TRBJ2-1,CASSQTGYNEQFF,TGTGCCAGCAGCCAGACAGGGTACAATGAGCAGTTCTTC
.,TRBV27,.,TRBJ1-6,CASSFSLGEPLHF,TGTGCCAGCAGTTTCTCCTTAGGGGAACCCCTCCACTTT
.,TRBV19,few,TRBJ1-1,CASSIDQDTEAFF,TGTGCCAGTAGTATAGATCAGGACACTGAAGCTTTCTTT
TRBD1,TRBV5-6,.,TRBJ1-2,CASTQDRGLGGYTF,TGTGCCAGCACTCAGGACAGGGGGCTGGGCGGCTACACCTTC
.,TRBV24-1,.,TRBJ2-3,CATSVGDTQYF,TGTGCCACCAGTGTCGGGGATACGCAGTATTTT
.,TRBV30,once,TRBJ1-3,CAWSKAYLSGNTIYF,TGTGCCTGGAGTAAAGCTTACCTCTCTGGAAACACCATATATTTT
.,TRBV19,.,TRBJ1-2,CASSITSRNYGYTF,TGTGCCAGTAGTATAACCTCTAGAAACTATGGCTACACCTTC
.,TRBV5-1,.,TRBJ2-1,CASSLANAAYNEQFF,TGCGCCAGCAGCTTGGCCAATGCAGCCTACAATGAGCAGTTCTTC
.,TRBV29-1,.,TRBJ1-1,CSAADSMNTEAFF,TGCAGCGCAGCGGACAGTATGAACACTGAAGCTTTCTTT
.,TRBV18,.,TRBJ2-7,CASSPGPVGYEQYF,TGTGCCAGCTCACCTGGACCCGTAGGGTACGAGCAGTACTTC
TRBD2,TRBV5-1,.,TRBJ2-3,CASSLDGRADTQYF,TGCGCCAGCAGCTTGGACGGGAGGGCAGATACGCAGTATTTT
.,TRBV11-3,few,TRBJ1-1,CASSAGQNTEAFF,TGTGCCAGCAGCGCGGGACAGAACACTGAAGCTTTCTTT
TRBD1,TRBV28,.,TRBJ2-3,CASSLLADPTGGYTQYF,TGTGCCAGCAGTTTATTGGCCGATCCGACAGGGGGATATACGCAGTATTTT
TRBD2,TRBV5-8,.,TRBJ2-3,CASSLLRGLLTDTQYF,TGTGCCAGCAGCTTGCTGCGGGGGTTACTCACAGATACGCAGTATTTT
.,TRBV6-5,.,TRBJ1-6,CATKTLANSPLHF,TGTGCCACCAAGACTCTCGCTAATTCACCCCTCCACTTT
.,TRBV6-5,.,TRBJ1-1,CASSSDQARGNTEAFF,TGTGCCAGCAGTTCCGACCAGGCCCGGGGCAACACTGAAGCTTTCTTT
TRBD2,TRBV6-5,.,TRBJ2-1,CASRLSGGVWNEQFF,TGTGCCAGCAGGCTTAGCGGGGGGGTCTGGAATGAGCAGTTCTTC
.,TRBV5-1,.,TRBJ2-3,CASSLGGVGSTDTQYF,TGCGCCAGCAGCCTGGGGGGAGTAGGAAGCACAGATACGCAGTATTTT
.,TRBV3-1/TRBV3-2,.,TRBJ1-2,CASSQARGRQRSYTF,TGTGCCAGCAGCCAAGCGAGGGGGAGGCAACGGAGCTACACCTTC
.,TRBV10-2,few,TRBJ1-1,CASSGAWTQNTEAFF,TGCGCCAGCAGTGGGGCATGGACGCAGAACACTGAAGCTTTCTTT
TRBD1,TRBV16,once,TRBJ1-2,CASSQGGQMLYGYTF,TGTGCCAGCAGCCAAGGGGGACAGATGCTTTATGGCTACACCTTC
TRBD2,TRBV7-3,.,TRBJ2-2,CASSLMASGGLNTGELFF,TGTGCCAGCAGCTTAATGGCTAGCGGGGGACTAAACACCGGGGAGCTGTTTTTT
TRBD1,TRBV4-1,.,TRBJ2-2,CASSQDPGGGGELFF,TGCGCCAGCAGCCAAGATCCAGGGGGCGGCGGGGAGCTGTTTTTT
.,TRBV5-4,.,TRBJ2-7,CASSLDHTRYEQYF,TGTGCCAGCAGCTTGGACCACACCCGCTACGAGCAGTACTTC
.,TRBV11-3,.,TRBJ2-1,CASSQRGEQFF,TGTGCCAGCAGCCAGAGGGGTGAGCAGTTCTTC
.,TRBV12-3/TRBV12-4,.,TRBJ2-1,CASSLATNNEQFF,TGTGCCAGCAGTTTAGCGACTAACAATGAGCAGTTCTTC
.,TRBV18,.,TRBJ1-1,CASSPRDKATEAFF,TGTGCCAGCTCACCGCGGGACAAGGCGACTGAAGCTTTCTTT
.,TRBV7-9,.,TRBJ1-2,CASSPPGIPNYGYTF,TGTGCCAGCAGCCCTCCAGGGATCCCGAACTATGGCTACACCTTC
.,TRBV27,.,TRBJ1-2,CASSLGGRASYGYTF,TGTGCCAGCAGTTTAGGGGGCAGAGCCAGTTATGGCTACACCTTC